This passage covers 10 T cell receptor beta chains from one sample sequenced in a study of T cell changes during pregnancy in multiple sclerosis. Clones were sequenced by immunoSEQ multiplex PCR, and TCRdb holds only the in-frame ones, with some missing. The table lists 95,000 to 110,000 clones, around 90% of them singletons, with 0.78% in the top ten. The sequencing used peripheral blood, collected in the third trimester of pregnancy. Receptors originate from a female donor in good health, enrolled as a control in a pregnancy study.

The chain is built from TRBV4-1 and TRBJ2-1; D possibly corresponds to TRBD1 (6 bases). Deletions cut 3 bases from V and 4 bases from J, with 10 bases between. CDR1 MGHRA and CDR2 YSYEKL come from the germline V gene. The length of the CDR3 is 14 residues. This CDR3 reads CASSHRGQYNEQFF. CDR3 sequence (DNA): TGCGCCAGCAGCCATCGGGGACAATACAATGAGCAGTTCTTC.

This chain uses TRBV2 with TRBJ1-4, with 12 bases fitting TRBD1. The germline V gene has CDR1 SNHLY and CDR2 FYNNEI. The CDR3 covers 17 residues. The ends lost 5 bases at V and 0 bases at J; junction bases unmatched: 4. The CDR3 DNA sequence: TGTGCCAGCAGTCCCGGGACAGGGGGCGCAACTAATGAAAAACTGTTTTTT. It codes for CASSPGTGGATNEKLFF.

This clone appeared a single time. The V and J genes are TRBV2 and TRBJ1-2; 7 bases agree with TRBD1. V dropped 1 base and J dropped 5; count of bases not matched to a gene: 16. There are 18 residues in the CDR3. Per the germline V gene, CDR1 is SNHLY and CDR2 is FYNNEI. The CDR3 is CASSEVGDSHFTLYGYTF. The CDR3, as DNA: TGTGCCAGCAGTGAAGTGGGGGACAGCCACTTTACACTTTATGGCTACACCTTC.

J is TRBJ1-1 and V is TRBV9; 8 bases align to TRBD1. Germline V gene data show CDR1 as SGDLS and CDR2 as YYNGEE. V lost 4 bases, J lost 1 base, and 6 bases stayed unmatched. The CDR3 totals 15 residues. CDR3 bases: TGTGCCAGCAGCCCGACGACAGGGGCGAACACTGAAGCTTTCTTT. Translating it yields CASSPTTGANTEAFF.

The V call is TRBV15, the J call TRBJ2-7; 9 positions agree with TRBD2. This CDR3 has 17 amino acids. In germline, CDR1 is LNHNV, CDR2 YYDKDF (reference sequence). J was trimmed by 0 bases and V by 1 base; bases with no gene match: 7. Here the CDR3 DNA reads TGTGCCACCAGCAGAGCTGGCGGGGGGGCCGGCTCCTACGAGCAGTACTTC. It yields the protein CATSRAGGGAGSYEQYF.

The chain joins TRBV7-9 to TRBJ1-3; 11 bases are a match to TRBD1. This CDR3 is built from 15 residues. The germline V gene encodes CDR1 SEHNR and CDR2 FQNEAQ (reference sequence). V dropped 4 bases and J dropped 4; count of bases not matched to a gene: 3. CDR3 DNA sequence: TGTGCCAGCAGCTGGGGACAGGGGGAAGGAAACACCATATATTTT. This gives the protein CASSWGQGEGNTIYF.

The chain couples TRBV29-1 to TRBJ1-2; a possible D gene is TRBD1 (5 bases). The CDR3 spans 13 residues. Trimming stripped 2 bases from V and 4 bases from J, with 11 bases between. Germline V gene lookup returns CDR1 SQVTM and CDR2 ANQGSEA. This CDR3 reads CSVESPGRYGYTF. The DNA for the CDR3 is TGCAGCGTTGAAAGTCCAGGGCGCTATGGCTACACCTTC. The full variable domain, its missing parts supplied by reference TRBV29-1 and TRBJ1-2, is SAVISQKPSRDICQRGTSLTIQCQVDSQVTMMFWYRQQPGQSLTLIATANQGSEATYESGFVIDKFPISRPNLTFSTLTVSNMSPEDSSIYLCSVESPGRYGYTFGSGTRLTVV.

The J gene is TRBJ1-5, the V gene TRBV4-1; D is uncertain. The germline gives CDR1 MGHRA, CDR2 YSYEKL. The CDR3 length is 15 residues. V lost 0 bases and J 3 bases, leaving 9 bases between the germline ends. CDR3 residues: CASSQEWQNNQPQHF. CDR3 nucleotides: TGCGCCAGCAGCCAAGAGTGGCAGAACAATCAGCCCCAGCATTTT.

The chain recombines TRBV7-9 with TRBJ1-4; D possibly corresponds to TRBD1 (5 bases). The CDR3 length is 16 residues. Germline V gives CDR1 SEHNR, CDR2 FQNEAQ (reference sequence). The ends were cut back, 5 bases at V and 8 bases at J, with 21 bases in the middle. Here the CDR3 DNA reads TGTGCCAGCAGCCTACGGCGGCAGGGAGGGGAAGAAAAACTGTTTTTT. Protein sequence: CASSLRRQGGEEKLFF.

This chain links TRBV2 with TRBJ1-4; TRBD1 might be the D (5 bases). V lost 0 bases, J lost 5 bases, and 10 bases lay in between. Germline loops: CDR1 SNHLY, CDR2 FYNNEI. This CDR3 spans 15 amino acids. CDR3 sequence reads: CASSEAGGGNEKLFF. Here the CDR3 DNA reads TGTGCCAGCAGTGAAGCCGGGGGAGGGAATGAAAAACTGTTTTTT.